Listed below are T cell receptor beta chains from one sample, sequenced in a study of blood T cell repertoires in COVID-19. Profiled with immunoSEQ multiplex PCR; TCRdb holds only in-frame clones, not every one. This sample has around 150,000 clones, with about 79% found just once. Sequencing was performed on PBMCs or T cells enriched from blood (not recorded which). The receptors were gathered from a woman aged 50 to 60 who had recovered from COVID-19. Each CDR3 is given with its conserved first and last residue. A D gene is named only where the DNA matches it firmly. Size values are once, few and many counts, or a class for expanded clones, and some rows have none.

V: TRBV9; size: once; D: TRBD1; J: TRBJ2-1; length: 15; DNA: TGTGCCAGCAGCGTGGCGGGACAGGGCTACAATGAGCAGTTCTTC; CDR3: CASSVAGQGYNEQFF
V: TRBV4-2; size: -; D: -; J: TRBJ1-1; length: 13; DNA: TGTGCCAGCAGCCAAACAGTGAACACTGAAGCTTTCTTT; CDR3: CASSQTVNTEAFF
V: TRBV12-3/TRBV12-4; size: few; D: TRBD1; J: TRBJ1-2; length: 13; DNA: TGTGCCAGCAGTTTGGGACAGGGATATGGCTACACCTTC; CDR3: CASSLGQGYGYTF
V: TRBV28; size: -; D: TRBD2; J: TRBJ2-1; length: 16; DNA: TGTGCCAGCAGTCCCAGCGGGAGGGCCTCCTACAATGAGCAGTTCTTC; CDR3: CASSPSGRASYNEQFF
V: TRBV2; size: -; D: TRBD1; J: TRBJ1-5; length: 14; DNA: TGTGCCAGCAGAAAACAGGGGGCGAATCAGCCCCAGCATTTT; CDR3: CASRKQGANQPQHF
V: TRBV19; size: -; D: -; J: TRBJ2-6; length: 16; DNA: TGTGCCAGTATAAAACAGGGTAGCTCTGGGGCCAACGTCCTGACTTTC; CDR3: CASIKQGSSGANVLTF
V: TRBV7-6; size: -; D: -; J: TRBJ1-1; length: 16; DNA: TGTGCCAGCAGCCAATACACAGGGATTAGGGACACTGAAGCTTTCTTT; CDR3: CASSQYTGIRDTEAFF
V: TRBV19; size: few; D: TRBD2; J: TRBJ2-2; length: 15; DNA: TGTGCCAGTCTTCGGACTAGCGGGCACACCGGGGAGCTGTTTTTT; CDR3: CASLRTSGHTGELFF
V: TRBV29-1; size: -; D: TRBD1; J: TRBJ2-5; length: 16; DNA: TGCAGCGTTGAAGATCATGGGGGACAGTCGGGAGAGACCCAGTACTTC; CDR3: CSVEDHGGQSGETQYF
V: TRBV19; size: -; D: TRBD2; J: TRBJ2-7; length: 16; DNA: TGTGCCAGTAGTTCCAGCGGGGGAGGAAGGACCTACGAGCAGTACTTC; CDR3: CASSSSGGGRTYEQYF
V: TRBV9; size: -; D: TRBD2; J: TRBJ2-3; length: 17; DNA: TGTGCCAGCAGCCCTTCTGGGCGGGGGGCATTGGTAGATACGCAGTATTTT; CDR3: CASSPSGRGALVDTQYF
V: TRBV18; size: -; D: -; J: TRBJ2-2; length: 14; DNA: TGTGCCAGCTCACCTCCGGGGTCCACCGGGGAGCTGTTTTTT; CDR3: CASSPPGSTGELFF
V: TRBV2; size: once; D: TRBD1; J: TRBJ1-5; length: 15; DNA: TGTGCCAGCAGTGAAAATACAGGGGGCCGTCAGCCCCAGCATTTT; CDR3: CASSENTGGRQPQHF
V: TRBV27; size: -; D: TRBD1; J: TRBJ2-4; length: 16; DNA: TGTGCCAGCGCAACCCGGGGACAGCTCCAGGGAAACATTCAGTACTTC; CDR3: CASATRGQLQGNIQYF
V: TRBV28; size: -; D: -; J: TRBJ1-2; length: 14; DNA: TGTGCCAGCAGTTTTACAGGGCCGGACTATGGCTACACCTTC; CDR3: CASSFTGPDYGYTF
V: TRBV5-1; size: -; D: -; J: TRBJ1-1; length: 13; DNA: TGCGCCAGCAGCTTGAAGCTCCCCACTGAAGCTTTCTTT; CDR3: CASSLKLPTEAFF
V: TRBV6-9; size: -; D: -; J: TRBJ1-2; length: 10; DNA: TGTGAAACCGGGGGCTATGGCTACACCTTC; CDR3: CETGGYGYTF
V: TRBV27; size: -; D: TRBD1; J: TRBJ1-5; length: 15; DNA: TGTGCCAGCAGAAAACAGGGGGATAGCAATCAGCCCCAGCATTTT; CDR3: CASRKQGDSNQPQHF
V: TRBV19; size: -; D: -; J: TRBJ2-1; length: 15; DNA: TGTGCCAGTAGTCGAGAGAGGGCTAATCACAATGAGCAGTTCTTC; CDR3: CASSRERANHNEQFF
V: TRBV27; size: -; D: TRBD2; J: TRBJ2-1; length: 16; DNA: TGTGCCAGCAAGTGGCTAGCGGGAGGAGCCTACAATGAGCAGTTCTTC; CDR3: CASKWLAGGAYNEQFF
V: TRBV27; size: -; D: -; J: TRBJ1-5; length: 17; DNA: TGTGCCAGCAGTCGGTGGCAGGATCAGGGCAATGTCCTACCCCAGCATTTT; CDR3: CASSRWQDQGNVLPQHF
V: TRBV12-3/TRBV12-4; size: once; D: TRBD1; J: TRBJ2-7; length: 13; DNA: TGTGCCAGCAGTACCGGGACAGGAGCCGAGCAGTACTTC; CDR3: CASSTGTGAEQYF
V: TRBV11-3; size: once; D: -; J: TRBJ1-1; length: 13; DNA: TGTGCCAGCAGCTTACACATGAACACTGAAGCTTTCTTT; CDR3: CASSLHMNTEAFF
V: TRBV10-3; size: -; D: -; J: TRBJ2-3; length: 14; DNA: TGTGCCATCAGTTCTCCAGGGGATACAGATACGCAGTATTTT; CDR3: CAISSPGDTDTQYF
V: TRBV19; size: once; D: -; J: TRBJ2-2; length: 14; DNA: TGTGCCAGTAGTTTTAGTATCATGGCCGGGGAGCTGTTTTTT; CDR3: CASSFSIMAGELFF
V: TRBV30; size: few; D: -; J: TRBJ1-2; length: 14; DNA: TGTGCCTGGAGTCCACAGGGTCGACGTTATGGCTACACCTTC; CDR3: CAWSPQGRRYGYTF
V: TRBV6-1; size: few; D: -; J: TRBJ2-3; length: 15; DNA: TGTGCCAGCAGTGAATGGAAGGGGGAAGCAGATACGCAGTATTTT; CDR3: CASSEWKGEADTQYF
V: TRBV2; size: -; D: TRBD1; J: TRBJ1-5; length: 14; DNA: TGTGCCAGCAGTGAAGGGACAGGGAATCAGCCCCAGCATTTT; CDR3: CASSEGTGNQPQHF
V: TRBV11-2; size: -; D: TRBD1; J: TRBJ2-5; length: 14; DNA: TGTGCCAGCAGCCGTGGGACAGACAAAGAGACCCAGTACTTC; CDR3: CASSRGTDKETQYF
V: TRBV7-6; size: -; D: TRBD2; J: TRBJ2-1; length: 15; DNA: TGTGCCAGCAGCCCGGGACTAGCGGGGGGCAATGAGCAGTTCTTC; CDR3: CASSPGLAGGNEQFF
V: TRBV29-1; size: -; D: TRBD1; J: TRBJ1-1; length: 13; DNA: TGCAGCGTTCAGAGCCAGGGGGGCACTGAAGCTTTCTTT; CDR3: CSVQSQGGTEAFF
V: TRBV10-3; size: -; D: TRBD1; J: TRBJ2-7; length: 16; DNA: TGTGCCATCAGTGGAGCCGGGACAGGGGGCTCCTACGAGCAGTACTTC; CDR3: CAISGAGTGGSYEQYF
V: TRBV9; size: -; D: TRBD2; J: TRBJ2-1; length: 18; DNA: TGTGCCAGCAGCGCCGGTGGTGGCGGGAGCCCCCCCTACAATGAGCAGTTCTTC; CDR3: CASSAGGGGSPPYNEQFF
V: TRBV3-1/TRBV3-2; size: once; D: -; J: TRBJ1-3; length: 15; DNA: TGTGCCAGCAGCCTCTCCGGGACATTAGGAAACACCATATATTTT; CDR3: CASSLSGTLGNTIYF
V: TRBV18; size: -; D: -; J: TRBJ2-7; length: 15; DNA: TGTGCCAGCTCACCGTCCCGGGACACCGTGTACGAGCAGTACTTC; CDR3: CASSPSRDTVYEQYF
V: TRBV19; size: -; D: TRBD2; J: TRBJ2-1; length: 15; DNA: TGTGCCAGTAGTATGACTAGCCGAGTTAACAATGAGCAGTTCTTC; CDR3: CASSMTSRVNNEQFF
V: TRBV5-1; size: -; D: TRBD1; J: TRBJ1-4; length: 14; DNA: TGCGCCAGCAGCATCCGGGACAGTAATGAAAAACTGTTTTTT; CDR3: CASSIRDSNEKLFF
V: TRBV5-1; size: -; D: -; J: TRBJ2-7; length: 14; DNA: TGCGCCAGCAGCCCCATAGCCGGAGGGGACGAGCAGTACTTC; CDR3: CASSPIAGGDEQYF
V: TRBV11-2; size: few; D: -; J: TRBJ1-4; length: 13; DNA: TGTGCCAGCAGCTTATTCGAGGGCGAAAAACTGTTTTTT; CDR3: CASSLFEGEKLFF
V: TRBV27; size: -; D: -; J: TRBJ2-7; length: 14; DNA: TGTGCCAGCAGTTTACACAGGACGGCCTACGAGCAGTACTTC; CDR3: CASSLHRTAYEQYF
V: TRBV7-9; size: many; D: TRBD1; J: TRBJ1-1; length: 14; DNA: TGTGCCAGCAGCTTAGCACAGGGGGCCACTGAAGCTTTCTTT; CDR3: CASSLAQGATEAFF
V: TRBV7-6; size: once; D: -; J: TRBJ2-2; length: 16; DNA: TGTGCCAGCAGCCCAAACAGGGGAGGTAACACCGGGGAGCTGTTTTTT; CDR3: CASSPNRGGNTGELFF
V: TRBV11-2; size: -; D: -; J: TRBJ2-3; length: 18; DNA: TGTGCCAGCAGCATGGGACTGTTTCGGTCGGGGGGCACAGATACGCAGTATTTT; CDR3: CASSMGLFRSGGTDTQYF
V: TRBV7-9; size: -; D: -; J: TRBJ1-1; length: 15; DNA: TGTGCCAGCAGCAGCACGGGGAACCCGAGCACTGAAGCTTTCTTT; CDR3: CASSSTGNPSTEAFF
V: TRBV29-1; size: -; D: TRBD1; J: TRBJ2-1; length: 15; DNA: TGCAGCCTCCAGGTCGGGACAGGGAGGGCCAATGAGCAGTTCTTC; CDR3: CSLQVGTGRANEQFF
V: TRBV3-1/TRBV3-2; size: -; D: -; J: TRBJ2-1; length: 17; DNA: TGTGCCAGCAGCCAAATTACGGGGAACCCCACCGGTAATGAGCAGTTCTTC; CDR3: CASSQITGNPTGNEQFF
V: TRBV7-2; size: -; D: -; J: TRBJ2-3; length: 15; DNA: TGTGCCAGCAGCTTACTAGCGTCGCTCACAGATACGCAGTATTTT; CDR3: CASSLLASLTDTQYF
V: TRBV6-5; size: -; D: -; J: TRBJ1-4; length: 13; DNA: TGTGCCAGCACTCAGGACTATAATGAAAAACTGTTTTTT; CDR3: CASTQDYNEKLFF
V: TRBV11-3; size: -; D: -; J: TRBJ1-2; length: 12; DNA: TGTGCCAGCAGCTTACAGGGAAACGGCTACACCTTC; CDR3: CASSLQGNGYTF
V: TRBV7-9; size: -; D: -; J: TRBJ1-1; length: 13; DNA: TGTGCCAGCAGCTCACGAGGGAACACTGAAGCTTTCTTT; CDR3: CASSSRGNTEAFF
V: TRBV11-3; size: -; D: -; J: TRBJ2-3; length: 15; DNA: TGTGCCAGCACCAAAAGGTCTACAGTTGGAGATACGCAGTATTTT; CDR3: CASTKRSTVGDTQYF